The 18 T cell receptor beta chains reported below all come from one sample, sequenced in a study of cytomegalovirus exposure and HLA in healthy donors. Primers included in the PCR were 60 Vbeta and 13 Jbeta primers. Clones were sequenced by immunoSEQ multiplex PCR, and TCRdb holds only the in-frame ones, with some missing. The data show 100,000 to 150,000 clones, roughly 74% seen once. Source material: PBMCs. The receptors were sampled from a woman aged 50 to 60 in good health and CMV-seropositive.

In its sample, this clone was seen a few times. V gene TRBV30 combines with J gene TRBJ2-2, with 7 bases identical to TRBD1. The CDR3 has 15 residues. J lost 7 bases, V lost 0 bases, and 8 bases had no gene match. Germline V gives CDR1 GTSNPN, CDR2 SVGIG (reference sequence). CDR3 coding DNA: TGTGCCTGGAGTGTACGAACAGGGGTGATCGGGGAGCTGTTTTTT. Protein product: CAWSVRTGVIGELFF.

The genes are TRBV14 and TRBJ2-2; possibly TRBD1 for D (6 bases). The ends were cut back, 6 bases at V and 6 bases at J, with 11 bases in the middle. CDR1 SGHDN and CDR2 FVKESK come from the germline V gene. This CDR3 comprises 13 residues. CDR3 sequence (DNA): TGTGCCAGCAGGGATTCAGGGGCCGGGGAGCTGTTTTTT. Translated, it gives CASRDSGAGELFF.

The rearrangement joins TRBV7-6 to TRBJ2-7, with D perhaps TRBD1 (6 bases). Per germline, CDR1 SGHVS and CDR2 FNYEAQ. CDR3 length equals 13 residues. Deletions cut 5 bases from V and 1 base from J, with 9 bases between. The CDR3: CASSRTESYEQYF. CDR3 DNA: TGTGCCAGCAGCCGGACAGAGTCCTACGAGCAGTACTTC.

The V gene is TRBV12-5, the J gene TRBJ2-2; 8 positions agree with TRBD1. Germline loops: CDR1 LGHNT, CDR2 FRNRAP. Losses at the gene ends were 6 bases for V and 3 bases for J; bases not matched to a gene: 6. This CDR3 region has 15 residues. The CDR3 protein is CASGHGQGYTGELFF. The CDR3, as DNA: TGTGCTAGTGGCCATGGACAGGGTTACACCGGGGAGCTGTTTTTT.

J is TRBJ2-5 and V is TRBV6-6, with 7 bases fitting TRBD1. The J call may be faulty, since TRBJ2-7 better matches the DNA end. This CDR3 is 13 amino acids long. The germline V gene has CDR1 MNHNY and CDR2 SVGAGI (reference sequence). The CDR3 reads CASRQGPIYEQYF. The CDR3 DNA reads TGTGCCAGTAGACAGGGACCCATCTACGAGCAGTACTTC.

This clone was observed a few times. The chain employs TRBV29-1 and TRBJ2-5; D remains unclear. Per the germline V gene, CDR1 is SQVTM and CDR2 is ANQGSEA. The CDR3 totals 12 residues. Trimming took off 4 bases at V and 4 bases at J, with 10 bases between the two ends. Here the CDR3 reads CSVGGGPETQYF. For the CDR3, the DNA is TGCAGCGTTGGCGGCGGTCCAGAGACCCAGTACTTC.

Of note for this clone: Other nucleotide sequences from this sample produce the same CDR3. The chain recombines TRBV5-6 with TRBJ2-7; tentatively, D is TRBD2 (5 bases). CDR1 SGHDT and CDR2 YYEEEE come from the germline V gene. Trimming left V 0 bases short and J 2 bases short, with 12 bases between. CDR3 length: 15 amino acids. CDR3 sequence (DNA): TGTGCCAGCAGCTTGGAGTCCGGAGGAACCTACGAGCAGTACTTC. It codes for CASSLESGGTYEQYF.

The table lists this clone with a few counts. The chain employs TRBV5-1 and TRBJ2-7; 8 bases map to TRBD1. This CDR3 region has 14 residues. The germline V gene has CDR1 SGHRS and CDR2 YFSETQ. V shed 4 bases, J shed 7 bases, and the junction held 10 bases outside the gene matches. The DNA of the CDR3 is TGCGCCAGCAGCCCGGGACAGGTGGAAGGAGAGCAGTACTTC. This codes for CASSPGQVEGEQYF.

J is TRBJ1-1 and V is TRBV4-3; D gene ambiguous. Germline lookup yields CDR1 LGHNA and CDR2 YSLEER. The CDR3 is made up of 12 amino acids. V lost 3 bases and J lost 10, with 12 bases in between. CDR3 DNA sequence: TGCGCCAGCAGCCAGGTGGGGAGGGCAGCTTTCTTT. Its protein product is CASSQVGRAAFF.

The rearrangement uses TRBV21-1 and TRBJ1-2; the DNA was not compared with TRBD1, the D call given in the table. TRBV21-1 is a pseudogene. The CDR3 consists of 12 residues. The chain's CDR3 is CASSNRPYGYTF. The CDR3 DNA is TGTGCCAGCAGCAACAGGCCCTATGGCTACACCTTC.

This sequence joins TRBV6-1 and TRBJ2-6; D might be TRBD1 (5 bases). This CDR3 is built from 19 residues. With 2 bases removed from V and 0 bases from J, the gap between germline ends came to 17 bases. Germline V lookup: CDR1 MNHNS, CDR2 SASEGT. This CDR3 is CASSERAAGHLSGANVLTF. The CDR3 nucleotides are TGTGCCAGCAGTGAAAGGGCCGCAGGGCACCTCTCTGGGGCCAACGTCCTGACTTTC.

This clone came up once. The V gene is TRBV6-6, the J gene TRBJ2-1, with 11 bases aligning to TRBD2. The CDR3 has 15 residues. Germline V gene sequence: CDR1 MNHNY, CDR2 SVGAGI (reference sequence). Germline trimming cut 6 bases from V and 9 bases from J; bases unmatched to any gene: 10. The CDR3 nucleotides read TGTGCCAGCAGCCCTAGCGGGGGGCTAGGCAGTGAGCAGTTCTTC. It yields the protein CASSPSGGLGSEQFF.

This rearrangement joins TRBV27 to TRBJ1-6; unclear D gene. Germline CDR1 MNHEY, CDR2 SMNVEV (reference sequence). This CDR3 contains 12 residues. V shed 5 bases and J shed 8 bases, with 7 bases lying between them. CDR3 residues: CASSRPDSPLHF. CDR3 coding DNA: TGTGCCAGCAGTCGCCCGGATTCACCCCTCCACTTT.

The chain is built from TRBV7-9 and TRBJ2-5, with a possible D match to TRBD1 (5 bases). From germline, CDR1 is SEHNR and CDR2 FQNEAQ (reference sequence). This CDR3 spans 14 amino acids. Trimming stripped 5 bases from V and 2 bases from J, with 12 bases between. CDR3 DNA sequence: TGTGCCAGCAGCGTAGGACAAACTCAAGAGACCCAGTACTTC. It encodes CASSVGQTQETQYF.

This chain links TRBV5-4 with TRBJ1-4, with 7 bases aligning to TRBD1. The CDR3 loop spans 14 amino acids. CDR1 SGHNT and CDR2 YYREEE come from the germline V gene (reference sequence). The trim removed 3 bases at V and 4 bases at J, leaving 3 bases unmatched. The CDR3 DNA sequence: TGTGCCAGCAGCTCCGGGACAGATAATGAAAAACTGTTTTTT. It specifies CASSSGTDNEKLFF.

A single count supports this clone. This sequence joins TRBV5-4 and TRBJ2-7; 7 bases are shared with TRBD1. Germline V gene data show CDR1 as SGHNT and CDR2 as YYREEE (reference sequence). The V segment lost 2 bases and the J segment 1 base; nucleotides outside the gene matches: 6. This CDR3 is 15 amino acids long. CDR3 in DNA: TGTGCCAGCAGCTTTGGGACAGCCCCTTCCTACGAGCAGTACTTC. The encoded protein is CASSFGTAPSYEQYF.

This clone was detected only once. The rearrangement uses TRBV14 and TRBJ2-3, with 7 bases lining up with TRBD2. Germline assignment: CDR1 SGHDN and CDR2 FVKESK. V lost 1 base and J lost 0; bases outside the gene matches: 4. The CDR3 length is 16 residues. CDR3 residues: CASSQGFSGSTDTQYF. The CDR3 region has the DNA TGTGCCAGCAGCCAAGGCTTTAGCGGGAGCACAGATACGCAGTATTTT.

The chain recombines TRBV19 with TRBJ2-5; weak D call: TRBD2 (5 bases). This CDR3 region has 16 residues. The ends were cut back, 1 base at V and 3 bases at J, with 15 bases in the middle. CDR1 is LNHDA and CDR2 is SQIVND in the germline V gene (reference sequence). Here the CDR3 reads CASSIGAAPLKETQYF. The CDR3, as DNA: TGTGCCAGTAGTATAGGAGCGGCCCCCTTGAAAGAGACCCAGTACTTC.